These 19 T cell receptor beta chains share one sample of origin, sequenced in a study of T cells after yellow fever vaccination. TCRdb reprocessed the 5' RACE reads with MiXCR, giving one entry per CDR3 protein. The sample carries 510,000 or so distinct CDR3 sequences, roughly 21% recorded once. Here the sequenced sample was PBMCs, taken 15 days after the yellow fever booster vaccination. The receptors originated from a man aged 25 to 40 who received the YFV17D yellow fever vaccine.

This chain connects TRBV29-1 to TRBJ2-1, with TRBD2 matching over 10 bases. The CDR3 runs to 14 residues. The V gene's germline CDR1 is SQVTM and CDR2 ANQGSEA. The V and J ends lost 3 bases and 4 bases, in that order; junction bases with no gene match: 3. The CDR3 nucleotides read TGCAGCGTTGACCGGACTAGCGGATACAATGAGCAGTTCTTC. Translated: CSVDRTSGYNEQFF.

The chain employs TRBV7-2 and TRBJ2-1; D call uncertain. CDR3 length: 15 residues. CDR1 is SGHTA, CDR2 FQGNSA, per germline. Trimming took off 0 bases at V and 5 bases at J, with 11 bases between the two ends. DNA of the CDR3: TGTGCCAGCAGCTTAGCGGAAGCAATAAACAATGAGCAGTTCTTC. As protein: CASSLAEAINNEQFF.

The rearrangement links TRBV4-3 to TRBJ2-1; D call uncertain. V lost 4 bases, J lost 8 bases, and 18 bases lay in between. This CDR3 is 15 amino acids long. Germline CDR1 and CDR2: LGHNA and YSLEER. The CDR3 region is CASSPGLGPEDEQFF. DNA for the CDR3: TGCGCCAGCAGCCCGGGCCTTGGTCCTGAGGATGAGCAGTTCTTC.

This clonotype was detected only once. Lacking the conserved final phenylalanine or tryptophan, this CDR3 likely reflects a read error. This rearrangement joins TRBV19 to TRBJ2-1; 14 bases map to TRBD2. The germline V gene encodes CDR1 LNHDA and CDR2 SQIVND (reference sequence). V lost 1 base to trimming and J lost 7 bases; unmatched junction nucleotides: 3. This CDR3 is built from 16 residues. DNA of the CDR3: TGTGCCAGTAGTATAGTCGGGACTAGCGGGAGAAATGAGCAGTTCTAC. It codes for CASSIVGTSGRNEQFY.

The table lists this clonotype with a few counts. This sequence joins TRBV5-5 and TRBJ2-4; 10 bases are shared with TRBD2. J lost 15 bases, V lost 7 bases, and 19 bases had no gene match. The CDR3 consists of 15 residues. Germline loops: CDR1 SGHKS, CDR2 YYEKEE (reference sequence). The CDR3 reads CASSSLTKSSGSPYF. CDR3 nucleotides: TGTGCCAGCTCCTCTTTGACAAAATCTAGCGGGAGTCCGTACTTC.

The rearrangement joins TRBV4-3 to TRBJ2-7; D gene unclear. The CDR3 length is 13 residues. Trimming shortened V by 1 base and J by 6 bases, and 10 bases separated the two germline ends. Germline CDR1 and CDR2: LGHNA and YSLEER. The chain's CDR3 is CASSQGPWGEQYF. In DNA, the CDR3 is TGCGCCAGCAGCCAAGGACCCTGGGGCGAGCAGTACTTC.

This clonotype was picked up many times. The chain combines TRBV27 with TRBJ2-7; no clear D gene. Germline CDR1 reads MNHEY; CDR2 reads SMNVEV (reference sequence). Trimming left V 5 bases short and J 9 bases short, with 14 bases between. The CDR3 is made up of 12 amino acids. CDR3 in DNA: TGTGCCAGCAGTACCTACCCTTTTGGGCAGTACTTC. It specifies CASSTYPFGQYF.

The CDR3 DNA sequence: TGCGCCAGCAGCGCGGCGACCTGGCACTACGAGCAGTACTTC. Translated: CASSAATWHYEQYF. The chain has TRBV5-1 and TRBJ2-7; D is ambiguous. The CDR3 is made up of 14 amino acids. Between the trimmed V and J ends, which lost 4 bases and 3 bases, there was a span of 14 bases. The germline V gene has CDR1 SGHRS and CDR2 YFSETQ.

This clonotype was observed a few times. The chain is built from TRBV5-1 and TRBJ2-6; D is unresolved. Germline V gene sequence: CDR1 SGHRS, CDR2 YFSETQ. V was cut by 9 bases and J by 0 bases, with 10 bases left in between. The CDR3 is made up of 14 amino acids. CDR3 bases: TGCGCCACCCGAGGCGGCTCTGGGGCCAACGTCCTGACTTTC. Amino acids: CATRGGSGANVLTF.

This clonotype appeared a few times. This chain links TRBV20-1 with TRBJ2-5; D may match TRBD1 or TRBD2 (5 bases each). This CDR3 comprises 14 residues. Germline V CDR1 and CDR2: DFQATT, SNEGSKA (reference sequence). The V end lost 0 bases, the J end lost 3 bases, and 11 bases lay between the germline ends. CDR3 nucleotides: TGCAGTGCTAGAGATCTAAGGGGAGAAGAGACCCAGTACTTC. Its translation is CSARDLRGEETQYF.

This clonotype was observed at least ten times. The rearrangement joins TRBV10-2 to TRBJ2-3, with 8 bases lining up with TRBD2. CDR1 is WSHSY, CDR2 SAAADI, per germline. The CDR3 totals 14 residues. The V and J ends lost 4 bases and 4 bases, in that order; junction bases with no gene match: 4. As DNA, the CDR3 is TGCGCCAGCAGTGGTAGCGGGATCGCAGATACGCAGTATTTT. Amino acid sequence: CASSGSGIADTQYF.

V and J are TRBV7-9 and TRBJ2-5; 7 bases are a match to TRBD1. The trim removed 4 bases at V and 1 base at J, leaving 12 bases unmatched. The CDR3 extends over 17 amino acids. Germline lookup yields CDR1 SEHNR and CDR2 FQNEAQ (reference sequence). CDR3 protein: CASSSPGQRFIQETQYF. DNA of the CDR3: TGTGCCAGCAGCTCTCCGGGACAGCGATTTATCCAAGAGACCCAGTACTTC.

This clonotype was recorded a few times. CDR3 residues: CATSDSPSSTSGSTDTQYF. CDR3 in DNA: TGTGCCACCAGTGATTCCCCTTCATCGACTAGCGGGAGCACAGATACGCAGTATTTT. V usage is TRBV24-1 and J usage is TRBJ2-3, with TRBD2 matching over 10 bases. This CDR3 has 19 amino acids. CDR1 is KGHDR, CDR2 SFDVKD, per germline. The trim removed 2 bases at V and 0 bases at J, leaving 10 bases unmatched.

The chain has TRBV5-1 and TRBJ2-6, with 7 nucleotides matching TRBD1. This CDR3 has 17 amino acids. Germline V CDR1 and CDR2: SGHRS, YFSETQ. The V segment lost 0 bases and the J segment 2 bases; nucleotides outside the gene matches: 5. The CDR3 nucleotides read TGCGCCAGCAGCTTGGAGGCAGGGGGAGCTGGGGCCAACGTCCTGACTTTC. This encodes CASSLEAGGAGANVLTF. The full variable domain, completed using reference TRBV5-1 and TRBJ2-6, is KAGVTQTPRYLIKTRGQQVTLSCSPISGHRSVSWYQQTPGQGLQFLFEYFSETQRNKGNFPGRFSGRQFSNSRSEMNVSTLELGDSALYLCASSLEAGGAGANVLTFGAGSRLTVL.

In DNA form, the CDR3 reads TGTGCCAGCAGTTCCGGCGTGGAGCCACAGTTCGCTTTCTTT. Residues: CASSSGVEPQFAFF. This rearrangement joins TRBV27 to TRBJ1-1; no reliable D call. Per germline, CDR1 MNHEY and CDR2 SMNVEV (reference sequence). V shed 4 bases and J shed 11 bases, with 20 bases lying between them. This CDR3 comprises 14 residues.

CDR3 DNA sequence: TGTGCCTGGAGTGTATTATCCGGTTGGGATGAGCAGTTCTTC. It specifies CAWSVLSGWDEQFF. This chain connects TRBV30 to TRBJ2-1; D remains unclear. V was shortened by 0 bases and J by 8 bases, with 14 bases between the two germline ends. Germline CDR1 and CDR2: GTSNPN and SVGIG (reference sequence). CDR3 size: 14 residues.

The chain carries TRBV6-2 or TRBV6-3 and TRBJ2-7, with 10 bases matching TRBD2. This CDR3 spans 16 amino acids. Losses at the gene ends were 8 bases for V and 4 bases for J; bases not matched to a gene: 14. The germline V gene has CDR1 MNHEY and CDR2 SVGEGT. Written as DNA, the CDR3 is TGTGCCAGCCGGGCGGCGCCCGGGACTAGCGAGTACGAGCAGTACTTC. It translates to CASRAAPGTSEYEQYF.

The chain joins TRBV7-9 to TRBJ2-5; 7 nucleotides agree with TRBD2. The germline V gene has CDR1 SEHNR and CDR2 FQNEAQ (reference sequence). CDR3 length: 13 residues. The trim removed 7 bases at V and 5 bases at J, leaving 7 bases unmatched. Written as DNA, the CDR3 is TGTGCCAGCACCTTGCTGGGGGGGGAGACCCAGTACTTC. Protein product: CASTLLGGETQYF.

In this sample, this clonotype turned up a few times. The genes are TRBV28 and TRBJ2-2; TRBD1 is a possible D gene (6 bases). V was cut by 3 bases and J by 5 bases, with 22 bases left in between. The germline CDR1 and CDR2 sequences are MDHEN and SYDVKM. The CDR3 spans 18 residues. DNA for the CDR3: TGTGCCAGCAGTTTTCTCAACTCCGGGACAACATCGACCGGGGAGCTGTTTTTT. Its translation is CASSFLNSGTTSTGELFF.